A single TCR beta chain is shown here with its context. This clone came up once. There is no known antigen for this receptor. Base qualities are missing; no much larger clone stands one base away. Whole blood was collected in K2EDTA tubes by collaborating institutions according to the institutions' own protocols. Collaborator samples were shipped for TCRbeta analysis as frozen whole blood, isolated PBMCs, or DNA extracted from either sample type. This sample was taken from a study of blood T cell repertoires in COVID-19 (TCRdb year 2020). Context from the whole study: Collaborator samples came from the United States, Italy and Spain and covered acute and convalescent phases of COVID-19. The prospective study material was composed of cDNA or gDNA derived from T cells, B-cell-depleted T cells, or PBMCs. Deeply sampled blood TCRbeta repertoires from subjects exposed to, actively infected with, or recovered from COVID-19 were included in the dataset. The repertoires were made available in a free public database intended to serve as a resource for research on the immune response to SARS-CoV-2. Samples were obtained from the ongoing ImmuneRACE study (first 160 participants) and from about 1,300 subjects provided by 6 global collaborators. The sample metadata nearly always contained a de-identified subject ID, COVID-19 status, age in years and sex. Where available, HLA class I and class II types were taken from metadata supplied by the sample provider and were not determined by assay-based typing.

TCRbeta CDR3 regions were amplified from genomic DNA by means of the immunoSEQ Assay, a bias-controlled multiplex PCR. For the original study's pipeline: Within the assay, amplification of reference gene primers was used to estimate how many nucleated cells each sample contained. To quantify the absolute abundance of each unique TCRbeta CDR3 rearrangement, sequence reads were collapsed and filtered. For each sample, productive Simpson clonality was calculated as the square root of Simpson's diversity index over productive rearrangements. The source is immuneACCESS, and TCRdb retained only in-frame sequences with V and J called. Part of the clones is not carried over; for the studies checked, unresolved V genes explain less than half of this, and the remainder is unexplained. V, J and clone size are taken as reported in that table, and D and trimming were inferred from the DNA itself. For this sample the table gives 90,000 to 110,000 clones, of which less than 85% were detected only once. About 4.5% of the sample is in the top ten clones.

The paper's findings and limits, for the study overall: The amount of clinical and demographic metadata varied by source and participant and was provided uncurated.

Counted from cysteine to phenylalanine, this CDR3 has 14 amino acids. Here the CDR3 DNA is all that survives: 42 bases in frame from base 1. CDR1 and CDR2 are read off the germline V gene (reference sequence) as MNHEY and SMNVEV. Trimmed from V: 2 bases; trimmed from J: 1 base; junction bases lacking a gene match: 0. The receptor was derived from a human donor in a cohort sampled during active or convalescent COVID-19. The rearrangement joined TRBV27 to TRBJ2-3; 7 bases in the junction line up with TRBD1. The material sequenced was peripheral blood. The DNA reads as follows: TGTGCCAGCAGTTTACAGGGGGGCACAGATACGCAGTATTTT. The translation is CASSLQGGTDTQYF.